Listed here is a single TCR beta chain. TCRdb re-derived calls from the 5' RACE reads in MiXCR, one entry per CDR3 protein. The sample comprises approximately 150,000 distinct CDR3 sequences, over 6% of which are singletons, and roughly 1.9% rests with the top ten. The data originate from a study of T-cell memory formation after mild COVID-19. The CDR3 loop spans 15 amino acids. Per the germline V gene, CDR1 is MGHRA and CDR2 is YSYEKL. V dropped 6 bases and J dropped 7 bases, with 21 bases sitting between them. This chain connects TRBV4-1 to TRBJ1-2; no reliable D call. The material sequenced was PBMCs or a T cell subset sorted from them (not recorded which). The TCR sequence derives from an adult woman who had mild COVID-19 (a few samples of this study predate the infection). Cell type and time point are not known. CDR3 nucleotides: TGCGCCAGCAGGTTGACGGGTACTAGTCGTCTTGGCTACACCTTC. This sequence encodes CASRLTGTSRLGYTF.